This entry describes one T cell receptor (beta chain). This clone occurred once. Its antigen remains unidentified. The record has no base qualities; no much larger clone is one base away. This sample stems from a study of blood T cell repertoires in COVID-19 (TCRdb year 2020). In the study overall: Samples from collaborators originated in the United States, Italy and Spain and spanned both the acute and convalescent phases of COVID-19. The prospective study material was composed of cDNA or gDNA derived from T cells, B-cell-depleted T cells, or PBMCs. Subjects who had been exposed to COVID-19, were actively infected with it, or had recovered from it provided the deeply sampled blood TCRbeta repertoires that made up the dataset. A freely available public database, intended as a resource for researchers studying the immune response to SARS-CoV-2, is where the repertoires were released. The samples were drawn from two sources: the first 160 participants of the ongoing ImmuneRACE study, and some 1,300 subjects contributed by 6 global collaborators. The sample metadata nearly always contained a de-identified subject ID, COVID-19 status, age in years and sex. Where HLA class I and class II types were available, the types were taken from metadata supplied by the sample provider, not from assay-based typing. General findings and caveats noted by the study authors: The amount of clinical and demographic metadata varied by source and participant and was provided uncurated.

Here V drops 5 bases and J drops 5 bases, and the junction holds 9 bases not matched to any gene. Its CDR3 holds 15 amino acids, cysteine through phenylalanine. Only the CDR3 portion is preserved as DNA: 45 bases, with reading frame beginning at the first base. Based on the germline V gene (reference sequence), the CDR1 and CDR2 sequences are LNHDA and SQIVND. TCRbeta CDR3 regions were amplified from genomic DNA using the immunoSEQ Assay, a bias-controlled multiplex PCR. Per the authors' processing: Within the assay, amplification of reference gene primers was used to estimate how many nucleated cells each sample contained. To quantify the absolute abundance of each unique TCRbeta CDR3 rearrangement, sequence reads were collapsed and filtered. Productive Simpson clonality was computed per sample as the square root of Simpson's diversity index over productive rearrangements. Entries here come from immuneACCESS through TCRdb and include only in-frame sequences with V and J called. Some clones fail to appear in such tables; in the studies checked, an unresolved V gene covers under half of the shortfall, and the cause of the remainder is unknown. Clone size and the V and J calls come from that table; the DNA yielded D and trimming. This sample comprises over 150,000 clones, 88% of them detected only once. The ten largest clones add up to 9% to 10% of the sample.

Enrolling through a virtual design, the prospective study's participants ranged in age from roughly 18 to 90 years and lived across some 23 United States geographic areas. In the prospective study, cohorts were assigned on the basis of participant-reported clinical history obtained from a screening survey and a study questionnaire. Recovered participants in ImmuneRACE Cohort 3 were defined as having two consecutive negative NP/OP PCR tests, clearance from a healthcare professional, or resolution of symptoms. Mobile phlebotomists in the prospective study collected whole blood, serum and a nasopharyngeal or oropharyngeal swab from every participant. Over a roughly 2-month period, participants in the prospective study had the option of providing additional blood draws and questionnaires. Before DNA extraction, prospective study blood samples were shipped either frozen or at room temperature.

The TCR was taken from a woman aged 18-30 years who had recovered from COVID-19. The rearranged segments are TRBV19 and TRBJ2-7; the junction holds 10 bases that match TRBD1. Material: PBMCs or T cells enriched from blood (not recorded which). CDR3 protein: CASSPTTGGPNEQYF. The nucleotide sequence is given as TGTGCCAGTAGTCCGACGACAGGGGGCCCCAACGAGCAGTACTTC.